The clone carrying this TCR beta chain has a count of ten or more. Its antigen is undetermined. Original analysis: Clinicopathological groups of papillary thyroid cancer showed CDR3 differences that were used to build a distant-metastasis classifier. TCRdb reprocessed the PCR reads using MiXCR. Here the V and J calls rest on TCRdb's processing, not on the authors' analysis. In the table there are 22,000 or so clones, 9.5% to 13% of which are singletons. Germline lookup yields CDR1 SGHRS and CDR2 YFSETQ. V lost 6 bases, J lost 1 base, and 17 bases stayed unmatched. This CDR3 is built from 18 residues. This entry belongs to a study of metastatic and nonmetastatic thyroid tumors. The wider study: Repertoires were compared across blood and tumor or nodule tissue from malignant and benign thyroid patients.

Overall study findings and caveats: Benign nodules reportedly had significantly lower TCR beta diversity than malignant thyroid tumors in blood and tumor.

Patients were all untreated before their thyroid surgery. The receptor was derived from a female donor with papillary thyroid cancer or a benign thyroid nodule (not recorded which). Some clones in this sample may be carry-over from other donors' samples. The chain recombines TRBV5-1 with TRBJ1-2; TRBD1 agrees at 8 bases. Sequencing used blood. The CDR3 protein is CASKTSGQESLFNYGYTF. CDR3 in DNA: TGCGCCAGCAAGACTTCGGGACAGGAGTCCCTATTTAACTATGGCTACACCTTC.